The 8 T cell receptor beta chains below all came from one sample that was sequenced in a study of blood T cells in healthy people across ages. A second PCR, run for about 6 to 11 cycles, used a sample-barcoded 5' primer plus a J-beta primer mix. TCRdb reanalysed the 5' RACE reads using MiXCR and keeps one entry per CDR3 protein. Found here are approximately 800,000 distinct CDR3 sequences, roughly 25% of them singletons; the top ten hold 3%. Separately, the same data were catalogued under a study of T cells of mothers and their children.

Sequencing used blood. These receptors came from a boy aged 5 to 17 in good health.

This chain connects TRBV9 to TRBJ1-1, with a possible D match to TRBD1 (6 bases). Per germline, CDR1 SGDLS and CDR2 YYNGEE. The CDR3 has 13 residues. V lost 6 bases and J lost 5, with 14 bases in between. This CDR3 is CASTRGGETEAFF. The CDR3 DNA follows: TGTGCCAGCACCAGAGGGGGGGAAACTGAAGCTTTCTTT.

As to this clonotype: The conserved phenylalanine or tryptophan normally closing the CDR3 is absent here, so this likely arose from a read error. The rearrangement uses TRBV30 and TRBJ2-7; D uncertain. The V gene lost 0 bases and the J gene lost 6 bases, with 15 bases spanning the gap. In germline, CDR1 is GTSNPN, CDR2 SVGIG (reference sequence). This CDR3 spans 14 amino acids. CDR3 coding DNA: TGTGCCTGGAGTGTACGCAGGTTCGCCGGCGAGCAGTACTCC. Translated, it gives CAWSVRRFAGEQYS.

A few counts support this clonotype. V gene TRBV3-1 combines with J gene TRBJ1-5, with D possibly TRBD1 on 6 matching bases. The CDR3 totals 17 residues. CDR1 is LGHDT, CDR2 YNNKEL, per germline (reference sequence). The V end lost 4 bases, the J end lost 2 bases, and 18 bases lay between the germline ends. This CDR3 is CASSPDGGRWGNQPQHF. The CDR3, as DNA: TGTGCCAGCAGCCCCGACGGGGGGCGGTGGGGCAATCAGCCCCAGCATTTT.

The sample holds a few counts of this clonotype. The junction does not match germline at one end; this may be a read error. This chain links TRBV12-3 or TRBV12-4 with TRBJ2-5; possibly TRBD2 for D (5 bases). This CDR3 comprises 10 residues. CDR3 sequence reads: CASRTRPEGF. The CDR3 nucleotides read TGTGCCAGCAGAACTAGGCCAGAGGGCTTC.

The V gene is TRBV5-1, the J gene TRBJ2-5; D not resolved. Near its end, the DNA agrees better with TRBJ2-7, so the J call may be wrong. Germline V gene data show CDR1 as SGHRS and CDR2 as YFSETQ. The CDR3 contains 14 residues. The CDR3 nucleotides are TGCGCCAGCAGCTTTCGAGGCACCTCCTACGAGCAGTACTTC. Residues: CASSFRGTSYEQYF.

This clonotype occurred a few times. The genes are TRBV4-2 and TRBJ2-7, with a possible D match to TRBD2 (6 bases). V shed 0 bases and J shed 3 bases, with 12 bases lying between them. The CDR3 loop spans 15 amino acids. Germline loops: CDR1 LGHNA, CDR2 YNFKEQ. The CDR3 reads CASSQEGPSVYEQYF. CDR3 nucleotide sequence: TGTGCCAGCAGCCAAGAGGGGCCTAGCGTCTACGAGCAGTACTTC.

This chain joins TRBV11-2 and TRBJ2-7; D is possibly TRBD2 (5 bases). Germline V gene data show CDR1 as SGHAT and CDR2 as FQNNGV. This CDR3 is 14 amino acids long. V was trimmed by 6 bases and J by 6 bases, leaving 18 bases between them. As DNA, the CDR3 is TGTGCCAGCAGACCGCTTTCGGGGTTACGCGAGCAGTACTTC. Encoded protein: CASRPLSGLREQYF.

The chain joins TRBV6-1 to TRBJ1-6; a weak D match, TRBD1 (5 bases). The CDR3 is made up of 15 amino acids. Per germline, CDR1 MNHNS and CDR2 SASEGT. The V gene lost 6 bases and the J gene lost 9 bases, with 18 bases spanning the gap. The CDR3 protein is CASSVGGQTSSPLHF. CDR3 DNA: TGTGCCAGCAGCGTTGGAGGACAAACTAGTTCACCCCTCCACTTT.